The source of this TCR beta chain is a study of T cells in Graves' hyperthyroidism and ophthalmopathy. Overall study results and limits: Median prediction lead before ophthalmopathy onset was 6.5 months with the model.

A few counts support this clonotype. The antigen is undetermined. Disease lasting under 3 months, a NOSPECS grade of at least 4, and a Clinical Activity Score of at least 3 were features of the ophthalmopathy patients. Orbital computed tomography and thyroid ultrasound, together with serum TRAb and thyroxine and clinical symptoms, were used for diagnoses. Amplified regions were TCR beta CDR3 sequences from RNA transcripts. The HTBI set primed first-round TCR CDR3 RT-PCR. TCRdb reprocessed the multiplex PCR reads with MiXCR, giving one entry per CDR3 protein. The data contain 500,000 or so distinct CDR3 sequences, roughly 15% of them singletons. This sequence was found in a woman in her 30s with Graves' ophthalmopathy. The sample comprised blood.

The DNA of the CDR3 is TGCGCCAGCAGCCCCGGGGGTGGGGGCCTTGGAGATACGCAGTATTTT. Amino acid sequence: CASSPGGGGLGDTQYF. The gene calls are TRBV5-1 and TRBJ2-3; D may match TRBD1 or TRBD2 (6 bases each). Germline-derived CDR1 and CDR2 are SGHRS and YFSETQ. The CDR3 spans 16 residues. The V end was cut by 4 bases, the J end by 5 bases, with 20 bases between.